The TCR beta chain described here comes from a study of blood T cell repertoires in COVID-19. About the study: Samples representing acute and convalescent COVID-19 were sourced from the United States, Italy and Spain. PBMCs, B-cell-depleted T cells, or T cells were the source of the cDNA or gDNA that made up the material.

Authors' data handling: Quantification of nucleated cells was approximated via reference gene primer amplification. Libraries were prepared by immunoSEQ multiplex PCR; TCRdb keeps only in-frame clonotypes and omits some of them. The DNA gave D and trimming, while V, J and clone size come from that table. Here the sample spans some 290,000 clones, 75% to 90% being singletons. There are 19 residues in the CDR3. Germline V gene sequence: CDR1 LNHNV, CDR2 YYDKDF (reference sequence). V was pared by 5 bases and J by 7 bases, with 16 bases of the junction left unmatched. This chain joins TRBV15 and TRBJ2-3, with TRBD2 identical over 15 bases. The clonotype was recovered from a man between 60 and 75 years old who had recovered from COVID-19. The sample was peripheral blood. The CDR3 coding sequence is TGTGCCACCAGCCCCCGACGCTTGGGACTAGCGGGGGGCGTAAATACGCAGTATTTT. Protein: CATSPRRLGLAGGVNTQYF.